What follows is one TCR beta chain and its context. Its antigen is undetermined. Through a sample-barcoded 5' primer and a J-beta primer mix, a second PCR was run for roughly 7 to 11 cycles. TCRdb independently ran MiXCR on the 5' RACE reads; one entry per CDR3 protein. The sample lists about 640,000 distinct CDR3 sequences; about 53% were seen once. These data belong to a study of blood T cells in healthy people across ages. Whole-study findings and limits: Age advanced and TCR beta diversity per million T cells fell, roughly linearly. The percentage of naive T cells correlated strongly with TCR beta diversity.

The CDR3 covers 14 residues. CDR1 is SGHNT and CDR2 is YENEEA in the germline V gene. V dropped 4 bases and J dropped 2 bases, with 12 bases sitting between them. This sequence originates from a man between 60 and 75 years old in good health. Specimen: blood. V is TRBV11-3 and J is TRBJ2-7; D is unresolved. As DNA, the CDR3 is TGTGCCAGCAGCTCCAAGGACCCGCCCTACGAGCAGTACTTC. Protein product: CASSSKDPPYEQYF. Looking up the rest from reference TRBV11-3 and TRBJ2-7 gives the full variable domain: EAGVVQSPRYKIIEKKQPVAFWCNPISGHNTLYWYLQNLGQGPELLIRYENEEAVDDSQLPKDRFSAERLKGVDSTLKIQPAELGDSAVYLCASSSKDPPYEQYFGPGTRLTVT.